Included here is one T cell receptor (beta chain) sequence, with context. Germline V gene sequence: CDR1 MNHEY, CDR2 SVGEGT. V lost 3 bases, J lost 6 bases, and 5 bases lay in between. This CDR3 contains 12 residues. The authors' processing: Counts of nucleated cells, estimated from reference gene primer amplification, were obtained. Assay: immunoSEQ multiplex PCR; the TCRdb copy retains only in-frame clones and omits some. That table is the source of V, J and clone size, and D and trimming were worked out from the DNA. The sample shows 250,000 or so clones, roughly 83% of them seen only once. The data originate from a study of blood T cell repertoires in COVID-19. Study-level information: Donors in the United States, Italy and Spain gave samples during acute or convalescent COVID-19. In each case, the material was cDNA or gDNA derived from T cells, B-cell-depleted T cells, or PBMCs.

The sequencing sample was made of peripheral blood. The genes are TRBV6-2 or TRBV6-3 and TRBJ2-2, with D uncertain. The TCR comes from a man older than 75 with acute or convalescent COVID-19. This chain's CDR3 is CASSYQAGELFF. CDR3 in DNA: TGTGCCAGCAGTTATCAGGCCGGGGAGCTGTTTTTT.